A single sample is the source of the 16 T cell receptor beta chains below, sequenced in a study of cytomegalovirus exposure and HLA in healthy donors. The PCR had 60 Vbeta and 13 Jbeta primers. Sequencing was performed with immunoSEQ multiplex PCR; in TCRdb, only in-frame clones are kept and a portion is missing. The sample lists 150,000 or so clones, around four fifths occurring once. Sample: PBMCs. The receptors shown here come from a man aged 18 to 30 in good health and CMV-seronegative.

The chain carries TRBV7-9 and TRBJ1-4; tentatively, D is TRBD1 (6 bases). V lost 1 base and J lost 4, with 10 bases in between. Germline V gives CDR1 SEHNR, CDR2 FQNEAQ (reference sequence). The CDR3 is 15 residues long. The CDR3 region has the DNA TGTGCCAGCAGCTTAGGCAGGGGCCTTAATGAAAAACTGTTTTTT. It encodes CASSLGRGLNEKLFF.

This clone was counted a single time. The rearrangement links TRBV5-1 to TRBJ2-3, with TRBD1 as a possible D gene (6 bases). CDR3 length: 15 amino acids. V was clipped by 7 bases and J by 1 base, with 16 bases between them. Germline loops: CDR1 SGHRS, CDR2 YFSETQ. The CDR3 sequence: CASGEQGSGTDTQYF. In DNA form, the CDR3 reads TGCGCCAGCGGGGAACAGGGTTCGGGCACAGATACGCAGTATTTT.

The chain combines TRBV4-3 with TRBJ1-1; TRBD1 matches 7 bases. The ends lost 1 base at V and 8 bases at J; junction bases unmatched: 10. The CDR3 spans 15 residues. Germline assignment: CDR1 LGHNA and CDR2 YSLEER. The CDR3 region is CASSQALTGRLEAFF. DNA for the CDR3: TGCGCCAGCAGCCAAGCTTTGACAGGGAGGTTAGAAGCTTTCTTT.

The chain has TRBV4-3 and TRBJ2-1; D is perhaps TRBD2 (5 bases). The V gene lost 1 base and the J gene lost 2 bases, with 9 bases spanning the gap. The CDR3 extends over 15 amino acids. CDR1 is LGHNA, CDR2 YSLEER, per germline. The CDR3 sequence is CASSQGALAYNEQFF. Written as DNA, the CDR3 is TGCGCCAGCAGCCAAGGGGCACTAGCCTACAATGAGCAGTTCTTC.

The CDR3 DNA is TGTGCCAGCAGTCTGAGGGGCACAGATACGCAGTATTTT. This gives the protein CASSLRGTDTQYF. V is TRBV9 and J is TRBJ2-3, with D perhaps matching TRBD2 (5 bases). This CDR3 is built from 13 residues. Germline V gene data show CDR1 as SGDLS and CDR2 as YYNGEE. V was shortened by 5 bases and J by 1 base, with 8 bases between the two germline ends.

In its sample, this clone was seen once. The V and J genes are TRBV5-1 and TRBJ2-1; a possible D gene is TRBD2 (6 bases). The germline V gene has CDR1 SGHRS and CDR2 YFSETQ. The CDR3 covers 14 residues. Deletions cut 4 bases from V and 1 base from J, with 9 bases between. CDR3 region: CASSGGLSYNEQFF. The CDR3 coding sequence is TGCGCCAGCAGCGGGGGACTTTCCTACAATGAGCAGTTCTTC.

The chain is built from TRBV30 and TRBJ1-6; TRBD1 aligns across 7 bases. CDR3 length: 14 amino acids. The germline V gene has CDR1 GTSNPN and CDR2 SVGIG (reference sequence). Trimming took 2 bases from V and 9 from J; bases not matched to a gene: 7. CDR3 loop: CAWSRQGSGSPLHF. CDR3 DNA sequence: TGTGCCTGGAGTCGACAGGGTTCTGGTTCACCCCTCCACTTT.

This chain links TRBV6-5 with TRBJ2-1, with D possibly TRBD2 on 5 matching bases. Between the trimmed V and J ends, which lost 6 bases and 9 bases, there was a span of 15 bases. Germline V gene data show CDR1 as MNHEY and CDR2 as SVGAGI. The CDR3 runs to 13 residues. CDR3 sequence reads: CASRDAGAGEQFF. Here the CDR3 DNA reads TGTGCCAGCAGGGACGCAGGCGCGGGTGAGCAGTTCTTC.

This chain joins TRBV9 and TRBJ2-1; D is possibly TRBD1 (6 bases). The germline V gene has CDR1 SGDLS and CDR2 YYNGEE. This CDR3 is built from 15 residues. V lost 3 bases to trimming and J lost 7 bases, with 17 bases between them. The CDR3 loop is CASSADGQLGNEQFF. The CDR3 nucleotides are TGTGCCAGCAGCGCGGACGGACAGCTAGGAAATGAGCAGTTCTTC.

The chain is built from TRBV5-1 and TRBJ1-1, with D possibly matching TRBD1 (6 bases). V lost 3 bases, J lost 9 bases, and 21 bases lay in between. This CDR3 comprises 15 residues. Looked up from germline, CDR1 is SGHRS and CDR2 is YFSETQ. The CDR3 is CASSYAGGAEVKAFF. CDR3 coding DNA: TGCGCCAGCAGCTACGCCGGGGGGGCCGAGGTGAAAGCTTTCTTT.

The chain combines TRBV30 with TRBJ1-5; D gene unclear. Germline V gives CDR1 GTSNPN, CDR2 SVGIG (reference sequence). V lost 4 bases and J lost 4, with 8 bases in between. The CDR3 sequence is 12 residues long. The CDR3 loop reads CAWTSENQPQHF. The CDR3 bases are TGTGCCTGGACCAGCGAGAATCAGCCCCAGCATTTT. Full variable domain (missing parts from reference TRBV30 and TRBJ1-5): SQTIHQWPATLVQPVGSPLSLECTVEGTSNPNLYWYRQAAGRGLQLLFYSVGIGQISSEVPQNLSASRPQDRQFILSSKKLLLSDSGFYLCAWTSENQPQHFGDGTRLSIL.

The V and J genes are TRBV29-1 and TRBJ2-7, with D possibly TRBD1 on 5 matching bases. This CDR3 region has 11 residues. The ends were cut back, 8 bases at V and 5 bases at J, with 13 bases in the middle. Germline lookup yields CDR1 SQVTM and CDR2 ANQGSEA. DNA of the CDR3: TGCAGCTGCCAGGGATTCAACGAGCAGTACTTC. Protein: CSCQGFNEQYF.

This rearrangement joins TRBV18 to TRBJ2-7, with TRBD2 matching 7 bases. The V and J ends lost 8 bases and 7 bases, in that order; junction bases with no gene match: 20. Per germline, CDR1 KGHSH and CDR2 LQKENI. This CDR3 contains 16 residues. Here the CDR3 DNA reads TGTGCCAGCACTGTCCTAGCGGAGGACCTCTGGGGGGAGCAGTACTTC. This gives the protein CASTVLAEDLWGEQYF.

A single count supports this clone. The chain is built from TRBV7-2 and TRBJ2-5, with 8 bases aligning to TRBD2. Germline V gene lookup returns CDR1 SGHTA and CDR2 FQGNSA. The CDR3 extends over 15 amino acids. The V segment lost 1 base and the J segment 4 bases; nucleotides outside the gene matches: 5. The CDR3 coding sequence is TGTGCCAGCAGCTTAGGAGGGACTAGGGGAGAGACCCAGTACTTC. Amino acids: CASSLGGTRGETQYF.

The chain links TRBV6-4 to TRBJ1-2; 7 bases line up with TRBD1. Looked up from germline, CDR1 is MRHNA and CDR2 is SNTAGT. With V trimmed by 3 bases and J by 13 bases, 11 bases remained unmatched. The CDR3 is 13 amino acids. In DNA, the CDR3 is TGTGCCAGCAGTGAGGTGGCCAGGGGGAGGCTCACCTTC. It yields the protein CASSEVARGRLTF.

The CDR3 DNA follows: TGTGCCACCAGCTGGGGCCAGGCAACTAATGAAAAACTGTTTTTT. Translating it yields CATSWGQATNEKLFF. The chain is built from TRBV15 and TRBJ1-4; D might be TRBD1 (5 bases). There are 15 residues in the CDR3. Between the trimmed V and J ends, which lost 5 bases and 0 bases, there was a span of 10 bases. Germline assignment: CDR1 LNHNV and CDR2 YYDKDF (reference sequence).